These T cell receptor beta chains were read from a single sample in a study of tumor-infiltrating lymphocytes in localized non-small cell lung cancer. Sequencing used immunoSEQ multiplex PCR; TCRdb keeps in-frame clones, though not all of them. Of under 35,000 clones in the sample, approximately 83% were seen once. The sequencing sample was made of lung tumor tissue. The source of these receptors is a human donor with non-small cell lung cancer. Both conserved end residues are part of each CDR3. D genes are given only for firm matches. Some rows mark clone size as missing; the rest say once, few, many or name a class of expanded clone.

cdr3_nt | cdr3_aa | d_call | clone_size | j_call | v_call
TGCGCCAGCAGCTTGAATCAACAGGGAACTAATGAAAAACTGTTTTTT | CASSLNQQGTNEKLFF | - | - | TRBJ1-4 | TRBV5-1
TGTGCCAGCACCCGGACAGGGGGTCAGGACATTCAGTACTTC | CASTRTGGQDIQYF | TRBD1 | - | TRBJ2-4 | TRBV2
TGTGCCAGCAGCTACATTAAGGGACAGGGAAACACTGAAGCTTTCTTT | CASSYIKGQGNTEAFF | TRBD1 | - | TRBJ1-1 | TRBV13
TGTGCCAGCAGTCCCAACTGGCAGGGGTTAACGAGCGAGCAGTACTTC | CASSPNWQGLTSEQYF | - | few | TRBJ2-7 | TRBV7-9
TGTGCCACCAGCAAGTCCCAAGAGACCCAGTACTTC | CATSKSQETQYF | - | - | TRBJ2-5 | TRBV15
TGTGCCAGCAGTGTTGGACAGCACTATGGCTACACCTTC | CASSVGQHYGYTF | - | - | TRBJ1-2 | TRBV25-1
TGCGCCAGCAGCCCGGGGACAGGGGGTGCAACAGATACGCAGTATTTT | CASSPGTGGATDTQYF | TRBD1 | - | TRBJ2-3 | TRBV5-1
TGCGCCAGCAGCTTGGGAAGCGGGGGACCTTTCAATGAGCAGTTCTTC | CASSLGSGGPFNEQFF | TRBD2 | - | TRBJ2-1 | TRBV5-1
TGTGCCAGTACCTCCTTCGGGGAGAACACTGAAGCTTTCTTT | CASTSFGENTEAFF | - | - | TRBJ1-1 | TRBV19
TGTGCCAGCAGCTTAGGCCCGCCGGGGTCGAACACCGGGGAGCTGTTTTTT | CASSLGPPGSNTGELFF | - | - | TRBJ2-2 | TRBV11-3
TGCGCCAGCAGCCAAAGGGGCTCTGGGGCCAACGTCCTGACTTTC | CASSQRGSGANVLTF | - | - | TRBJ2-6 | TRBV4-3
TGTGCCAGTAATCCCCGGGGACAGGCGATAGACATTCAGTACTTC | CASNPRGQAIDIQYF | TRBD1 | - | TRBJ2-4 | TRBV19
TGTGCCAGCAGTGCCCGGACAGGTCCTAACTATGGCTACACCTTC | CASSARTGPNYGYTF | TRBD1 | - | TRBJ1-2 | TRBV6-1
TGTGCCTGGACGCTCCAGGGGGCGGATGGCTACACCTTC | CAWTLQGADGYTF | TRBD1 | - | TRBJ1-2 | TRBV30
TGTGCCAGTAGTATCAAGAACACTGAAGCTTTCTTT | CASSIKNTEAFF | - | once | TRBJ1-1 | TRBV19
TGTGCCAGCAGCGTCGCTGGCAGGAATTCACCCCTCCACTTT | CASSVAGRNSPLHF | - | - | TRBJ1-6 | TRBV6-5
TGTGCCAGCTTTGGGACAGCGAACTACGAGCAGTACTTC | CASFGTANYEQYF | TRBD1 | - | TRBJ2-7 | TRBV5-6
TGCGCCAGCAGCTTGGGGTCGTCTGGAAACACCATATATTTT | CASSLGSSGNTIYF | - | - | TRBJ1-3 | TRBV5-1
TGTGCCAGCAGGCGGGACACCTACGAGCAGTACTTC | CASRRDTYEQYF | - | few | TRBJ2-7 | TRBV6-6
TGCGCCAGCAGCCAGGGGACCCCGAACACCGGGGAGCTGTTTTTT | CASSQGTPNTGELFF | - | - | TRBJ2-2 | TRBV5-1
TGTGCCAGCAGCTTGTCGGCTAGCCAAGAGACCCAGTACTTC | CASSLSASQETQYF | - | - | TRBJ2-5 | TRBV5-4
TGTGCCTGGAGTCGGGGGGATATTACTAGCACAGATACGCAGTATTTT | CAWSRGDITSTDTQYF | TRBD2 | - | TRBJ2-3 | TRBV30
TGTGCCAGCAGTCCCTGGACAGGGGCCGACTACGAGCAGTACTTC | CASSPWTGADYEQYF | TRBD1 | once | TRBJ2-7 | TRBV6-5
TGTGCCAGCAGCGTACTCGGACAGAACACCGGGGAGCTGTTTTTT | CASSVLGQNTGELFF | - | - | TRBJ2-2 | TRBV9
TGTGCCAGCAGTGCTAGTCAAGTGGGCAATCAGCCCCAGCATTTT | CASSASQVGNQPQHF | - | few | TRBJ1-5 | TRBV6-1
TGTGCCAGCAGCGAGACAGGGTCCTACGAGCAGTACTTC | CASSETGSYEQYF | TRBD1 | - | TRBJ2-7 | TRBV9
TGTGCCAGCTCGGAGACAGGGGGAATAGCCAAAAACATTCAGTACTTC | CASSETGGIAKNIQYF | TRBD1 | - | TRBJ2-4 | TRBV18
TGTGCCAGCAGTTTATCCCCCGATTTCCGCTCCTACGAGCAGTACTTC | CASSLSPDFRSYEQYF | - | - | TRBJ2-7 | TRBV27
TGTGCCAGCAGCTTAGGGTACGAGGGGGGTGTCTCCTACGAGCAGTACTTC | CASSLGYEGGVSYEQYF | - | - | TRBJ2-7 | TRBV7-9
TGTGCCAGCTCACGTACCGGGAGCACAGATACGCAGTATTTT | CASSRTGSTDTQYF | - | - | TRBJ2-3 | TRBV18
TGTGCCAGCAGCCTAAAGGGTGAAAAACTGTTTTTT | CASSLKGEKLFF | - | - | TRBJ1-4 | TRBV7-6
TGTGCCAGTAGTCTGGCTAGAGCAAGCTCCTATAATTCACCCCTCCACTTT | CASSLARASSYNSPLHF | - | - | TRBJ1-6 | TRBV19